The T cell receptor (beta chain) under discussion was sequenced for a study of blood T cells in healthy people across ages (dated by TCRdb to about 2015). The study in broad terms: Template switching captured roughly one uniquely barcoded TCR beta cDNA molecule per two T cells in model experiments. Donors were grouped into four age groups: young (average roughly 16 years), middle-aged (roughly 37), aged (roughly 67) and long-lived (over 80). To track age-related changes in TCR beta repertoire diversity, the study relied on deep sequencing normalized with unique cDNA molecular identifiers. Two additional independent replicas of 1 million unique cDNA reads from the same blood draw were analyzed for two donors (one aged 18 to 29 and one aged 80 or older). Results the study describes overall, beyond this receptor: The long-lived group showed more naive CD4+ T cells, fewer expanded clones and increased TCR diversity than the aged group, suggesting age selection. As age increased, observed TCR beta diversity per million T cells dropped in a roughly linear way, and a significant reduction was already evident by age 40. Because profiling used bulk unsorted PBMCs, naive and antigen-experienced compartments could not be compared conclusively. Total diversity estimates from one million sequenced T cells were considered lower bounds and underestimates. There was a strong correlation between observed TCR beta diversity and the percentage of naive T cells measured by flow cytometry. Because donor CMV infection status was unknown, age-related changes in expanded clonotypes were potentially confounded.

The library was built by means of 5' RACE. Sequencing relied on an Illumina HiSeq 2500. A second 7 to 11 cycle PCR used a sample-barcoded 5' primer and a J-beta primer mix. Each TCR beta cDNA molecule received a unique molecular identifier from a template-switch 5' adaptor carrying 12 random nucleotides. Each sample yielded at least 2.5 million CDR3-containing paired-end reads. All of the RNA was converted into first-strand cDNA using the Mint cDNA synthesis kit, with a TRBC-specific oligonucleotide serving as the primer. All cDNA was treated with uracil-DNA glycosylase and then went through a first 18-cycle PCR with the universal primers M1SS and BC2_uni_R. The study's own analysis went as follows. For normalization, 1 million high-quality reads, each with a distinct molecular identifier, were randomly selected from each sample. Reads sharing molecular identifiers were discarded rather than binned into consensus sequences. MiTCR, set to a Q25 quality threshold and the strictest error-elimination algorithm, was used for CDR3 identification, clonotype clustering and error correction. A nonparametric unseen species model using Euler transformation provided a lower-bound estimate of total TCR beta diversity. TCRdb applied fastp at Q25 and MiXCR to the public reads, then kept only in-frame beta chains. Each CDR3 protein appears once, grouped with its most common genes and DNA. TCRdb assigned the V and J calls; the authors' analysis was not used. Present in this sample are fewer than 650,000 distinct CDR3 sequences, over 25% of which were seen just once. The ten largest make up roughly 3.5% of the sample.

Systemically healthy Caucasian individuals from Russia, roughly 40 in total and aged roughly 6 to 95 years, were included as donors. Each donor gave ten milliliters of peripheral blood, drawn into EDTA-treated Vacutainer tubes. Ficoll-Paque density-gradient centrifugation was used to isolate PBMCs, with at least 7 million obtained per sample. Trizol reagent was used to extract total RNA from PBMCs, with at least 5.5 micrograms per sample. For every donor, flow cytometry on a PBMC aliquot measured the percentage of naive CD45RAhigh/CD27high T cells. Counted from cysteine to phenylalanine, this CDR3 has 12 amino acids. CDR3 DNA only is kept here, 36 bases in frame from base 1. CDR1 and CDR2 are read off the germline V gene (reference sequence) as MNHEY and SMNVEV. This clonotype was picked up many times. The antigen it binds to is not known. Base quality data are lacking; no much larger clone is found one base away.

Separately, the same data were catalogued under a study of T cells of mothers and their children. The second study reports: The donors were nine systemically healthy Caucasian individuals, made up of three mothers and their six children. cDNA synthesis used all of the extracted RNA, with around 1.4 ug of RNA in each 15 ul reaction. In the second PCR, the M1S primer added sample barcodes and 2-4 random nucleotides. Over 9 million TCR beta CDR3 reads came from each mother, compared with around 3 million reads from each child. Thymic selection shapes the output of TCR recombination in a similar way in related and unrelated pairs, and inherited differences have a minor effect. Normalized repertoire overlap in related mother-child pairs was always slightly higher than in unrelated mother-child pairs, but the difference was never significant. Persistent microchimeric T cell clones were not detected, at a sensitivity of about 100 clones per million clonotypes. The study used deep NGS to compare TCR beta repertoires of mothers and children, seeking features distinguishing related mother-child pairs from unrelated individuals. Mothers averaged roughly 40 +/- 4 years of age and children averaged roughly 10 +/- 4 years. After adapters were ligated using NEBNext reagents, the libraries underwent 100+100 nt paired-end sequencing on an Illumina HiSeq 2000. To prevent cross-contamination, the mother and child libraries were prepared a month apart and were sequenced in separate runs. For each donor, somewhere between about 450,000 and 2,100,000 distinct TCR beta clonotypes were identified. Naive TCR beta clonotypes were estimated from low-frequency clonotypes matched to each donor's FACS-determined naive share, without sorting.

This TCR came from a boy aged 2-15 years in good health. The chain was built from TRBV27 and TRBJ2-5, with TRBD2 as a weak D call on 5 bases. Near its end, the DNA agrees better with TRBJ2-1, so the J call may be wrong. The source material was blood. The CDR3 in this case is CASSTTSQGQFF. Here is the DNA: TGTGCCAGCAGTACAACTAGTCAAGGTCAGTTCTTC.